This T cell receptor (beta chain) was captured in a study of beta chain features in type 1 diabetes. Purity above 98% was achieved in all sorted populations. The study's findings and limits: The analysis here could not establish whether HLA type shapes TCRB rearrangement. In the patient group, naive, central memory and Treg TCRB repertoires seemed more alike than in the healthy donor group. TCRB CDR3 length was moderately but significantly reduced in all four CD4+ subsets of Type 1 diabetes patients.

Isolated RNA was reverse transcribed in full, so expressed TCRB transcripts were sequenced. Here immunoSEQ multiplex PCR was the method, and the copy in TCRdb shows in-frame clones only, minus some. This sample has 600,000 to 700,000 clones, with 9.5% to 15% found just once. In the case of this clone: The antigen is unknown. Other DNA sequences of this sample code for an identical CDR3.

The germline CDR1 and CDR2 sequences are MDHEN and SYDVKM. The CDR3 has 11 amino acids. V lost 6 bases to trimming and J lost 2 bases, with 4 bases between them. The TCR sequence derives from a man between 25 and 39 years old with type 1 diabetes. Sequenced input: naive CD4+ T cells from blood. The V and J genes are TRBV28 and TRBJ2-5; D is unclear. The chain's CDR3 is CASSLQETQYF. The CDR3 DNA is TGTGCCAGCAGCCTGCAAGAGACCCAGTACTTC.